This TCR beta chain is from a study of T cell responses to AZD1222 COVID-19 vaccine. Study outcomes and limitations: Regions 160-218 and 743-854 held dominance among vaccine-associated CD4 TCRs, which spanned spike. Spike-specific TCRs gained breadth and depth after people received two AZD1222 doses. The peak T cell response came first, and repertoires were sampled only after it.

Comments on this clone: As yet, its antigen is unknown.

Only in-frame clones appear in the TCRdb table, and some are missing; sequencing was by immunoSEQ multiplex PCR. The sample contains hundreds of thousands of clones, around 93% of which appear only once. The V and J ends lost 3 bases and 2 bases respectively, with 15 bases between them. The CDR3 spans 15 residues. Germline lookup yields CDR1 SGDLS and CDR2 YYNGEE. This chain uses TRBV9 with TRBJ2-7; D call uncertain. The specimen was peripheral blood, collected on day 0 of MenACWY control vaccination. This receptor was identified in an adult in good health. The CDR3 region is CASSAFVGGAYEQYF. Here the CDR3 DNA reads TGTGCCAGCAGCGCCTTCGTGGGCGGAGCCTACGAGCAGTACTTC. The variable domain in full, with the rest retrieved from reference TRBV9 and TRBJ2-7, is DSGVTQTPKHLITATGQRVTLRCSPRSGDLSVYWYQQSLDQGLQFLIQYYNGEERAKGNILERFSAQQFPDLHSELNLSSLELGDSALYFCASSAFVGGAYEQYFGPGTRLTVT.